The present T cell receptor beta chain was sequenced within a study of T cells after yellow fever vaccination. Germline assignment: CDR1 DFQATT and CDR2 SNEGSKA (reference sequence). The CDR3 extends over 12 amino acids. A remark on this clonotype: A much larger clone lies one base from this, so it may be a read error.

Using its own MiXCR run on the 5' RACE reads, TCRdb lists one record per CDR3 protein. The table has about 240,000 distinct CDR3 sequences, approximately 3.6% seen once. This TCR derives from a young man who received the YFV17D yellow fever vaccine. The V call is TRBV20-1, the J call TRBJ1-1; the D gene is possibly TRBD1 (5 bases). The sample here was PBMCs, taken 15 days after the yellow fever booster vaccination. For the CDR3, the DNA is TGCAGCGCATTCAGATCAGGGTCTGAAGCTTTCTTT. It specifies CSAFRSGSEAFF.